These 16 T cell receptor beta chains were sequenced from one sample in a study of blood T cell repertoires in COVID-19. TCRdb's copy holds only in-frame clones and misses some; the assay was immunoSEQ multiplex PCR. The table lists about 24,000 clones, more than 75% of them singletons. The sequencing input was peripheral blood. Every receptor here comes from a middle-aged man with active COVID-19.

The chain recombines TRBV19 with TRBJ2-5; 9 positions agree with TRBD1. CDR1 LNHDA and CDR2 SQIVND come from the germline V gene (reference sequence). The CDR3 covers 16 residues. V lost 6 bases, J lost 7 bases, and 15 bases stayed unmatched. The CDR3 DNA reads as TGTGCCAGTAGCATTGGACCACAGGGGGCTGTGGGGACCCAGTACTTC. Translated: CASSIGPQGAVGTQYF.

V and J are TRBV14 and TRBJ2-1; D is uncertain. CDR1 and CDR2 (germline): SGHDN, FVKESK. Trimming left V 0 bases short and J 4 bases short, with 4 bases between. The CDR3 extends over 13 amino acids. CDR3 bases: TGTGCCAGCAGCCAAGAGCGGTACAATGAGCAGTTCTTC. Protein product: CASSQERYNEQFF.

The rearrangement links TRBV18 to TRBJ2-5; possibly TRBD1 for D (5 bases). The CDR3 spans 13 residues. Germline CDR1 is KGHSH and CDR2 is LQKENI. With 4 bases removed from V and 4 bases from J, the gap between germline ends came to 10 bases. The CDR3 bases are TGTGCCAGCTCACGAGGACACCGAGAGACCCAGTACTTC. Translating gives CASSRGHRETQYF. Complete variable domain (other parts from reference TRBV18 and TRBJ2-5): NAGVMQNPRHLVRRRGQEARLRCSPMKGHSHVYWYRQLPEEGLKFMVYLQKENIIDESGMPKERFSAEFPKEGPSILRIQQVVRGDSAAYFCASSRGHRETQYFGPGTRLLVL.

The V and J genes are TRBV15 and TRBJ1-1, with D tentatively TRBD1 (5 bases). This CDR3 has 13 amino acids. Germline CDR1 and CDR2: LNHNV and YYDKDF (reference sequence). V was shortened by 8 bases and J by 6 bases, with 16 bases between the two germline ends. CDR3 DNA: TGTGCCACCGGGGGGGTTCGTAGCGCTGAAGCTTTCTTT. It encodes CATGGVRSAEAFF. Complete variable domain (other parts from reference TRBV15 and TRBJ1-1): DAMVIQNPRYQVTQFGKPVTLSCSQTLNHNVMYWYQQKSSQAPKLLFHYYDKDFNNEADTPDNFQSRRPNTSFCFLDIRSPGLGDTAMYLCATGGVRSAEAFFGQGTRLTVV.

This CDR3 reads CATSAPGGNIQYF. The CDR3 coding sequence is TGTGCCACCAGCGCCCCCGGCGGGAACATTCAGTACTTC. The chain links TRBV15 to TRBJ2-4, with a tentative D call TRBD2 (5 bases). The CDR3 loop spans 13 amino acids. Germline V gives CDR1 LNHNV, CDR2 YYDKDF (reference sequence). Trimming shortened V by 5 bases and J by 7 bases, and 12 bases separated the two germline ends.

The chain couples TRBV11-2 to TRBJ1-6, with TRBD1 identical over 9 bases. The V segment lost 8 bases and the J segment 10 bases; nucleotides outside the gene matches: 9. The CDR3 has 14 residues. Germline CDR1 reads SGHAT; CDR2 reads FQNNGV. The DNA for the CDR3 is TGTGCCAGCGCTGTCGGACAGGGGCAATCACCCCTCCACTTT. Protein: CASAVGQGQSPLHF. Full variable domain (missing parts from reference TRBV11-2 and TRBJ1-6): EAGVAQSPRYKIIEKRQSVAFWCNPISGHATLYWYQQILGQGPKLLIQFQNNGVVDDSQLPKDRFSAERLKGVDSTLKIQPAKLEDSAVYLCASAVGQGQSPLHFGNGTRLTVT.

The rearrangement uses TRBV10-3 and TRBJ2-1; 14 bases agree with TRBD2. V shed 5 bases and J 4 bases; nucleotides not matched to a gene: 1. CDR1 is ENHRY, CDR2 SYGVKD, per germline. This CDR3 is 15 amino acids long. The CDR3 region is CAISRLAGGYNEQFF. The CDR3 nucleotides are TGTGCCATCAGTCGACTAGCGGGAGGGTACAATGAGCAGTTCTTC.

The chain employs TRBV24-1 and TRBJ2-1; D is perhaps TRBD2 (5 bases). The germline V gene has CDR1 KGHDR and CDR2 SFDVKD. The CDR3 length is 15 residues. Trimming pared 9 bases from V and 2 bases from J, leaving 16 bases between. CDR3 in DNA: TGTGCCACCGCCCGCGGGCAGGCTACCTACAATGAGCAGTTCTTC. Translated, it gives CATARGQATYNEQFF.

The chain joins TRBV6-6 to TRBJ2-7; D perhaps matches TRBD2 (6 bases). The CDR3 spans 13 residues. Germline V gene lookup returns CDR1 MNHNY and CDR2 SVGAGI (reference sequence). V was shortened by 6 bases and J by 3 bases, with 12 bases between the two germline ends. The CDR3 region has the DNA TGTGCCAGCAGCGGGACTGTCTACTACGAGCAGTACTTC. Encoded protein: CASSGTVYYEQYF.

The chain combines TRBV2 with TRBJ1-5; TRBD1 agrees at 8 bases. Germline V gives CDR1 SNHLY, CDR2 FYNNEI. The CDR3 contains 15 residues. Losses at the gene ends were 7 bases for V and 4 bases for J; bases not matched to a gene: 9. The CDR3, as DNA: TGTGCCAGCACCATGGGACAGGTGATAAATCAGCCCCAGCATTTT. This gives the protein CASTMGQVINQPQHF.

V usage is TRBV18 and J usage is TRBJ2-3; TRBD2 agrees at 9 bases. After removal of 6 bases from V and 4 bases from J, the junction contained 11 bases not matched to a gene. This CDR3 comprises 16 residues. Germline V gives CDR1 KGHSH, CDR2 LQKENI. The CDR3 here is CASSDFSGSGSDTQYF. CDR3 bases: TGTGCCAGCTCCGACTTTAGCGGGAGTGGTTCAGATACGCAGTATTTT.

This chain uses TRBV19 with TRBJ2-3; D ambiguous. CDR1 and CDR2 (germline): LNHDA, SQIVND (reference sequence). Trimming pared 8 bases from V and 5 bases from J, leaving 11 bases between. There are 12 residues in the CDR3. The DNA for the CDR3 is TGTGCCAGTGGTTCCACGGGAGATACGCAGTATTTT. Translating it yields CASGSTGDTQYF.

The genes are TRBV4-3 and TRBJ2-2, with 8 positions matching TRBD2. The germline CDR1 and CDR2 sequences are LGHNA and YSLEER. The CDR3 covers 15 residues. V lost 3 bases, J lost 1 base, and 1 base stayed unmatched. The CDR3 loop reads CASSHSGGNTGELFF. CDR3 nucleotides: TGCGCCAGCAGCCACAGCGGGGGGAACACCGGGGAGCTGTTTTTT.

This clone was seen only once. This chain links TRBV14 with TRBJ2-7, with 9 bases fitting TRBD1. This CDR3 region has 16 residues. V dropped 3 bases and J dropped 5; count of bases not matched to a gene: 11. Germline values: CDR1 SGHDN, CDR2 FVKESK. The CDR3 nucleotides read TGTGCCAGCAGCCACCGAACCGGGACAGGGTTCGACGAGCAGTACTTC. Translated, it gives CASSHRTGTGFDEQYF.

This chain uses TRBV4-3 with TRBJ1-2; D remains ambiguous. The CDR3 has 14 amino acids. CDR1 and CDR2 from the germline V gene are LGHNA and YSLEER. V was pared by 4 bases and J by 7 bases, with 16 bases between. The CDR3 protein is CASSPSLLDRGYTF. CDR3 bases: TGCGCCAGCAGCCCTAGTTTGTTGGATCGTGGCTACACCTTC.

CDR3 protein: CASSLGSTGNTEAFF. The CDR3 bases are TGTGCCAGCAGCTTAGGCTCGACAGGGAACACTGAAGCTTTCTTT. The V and J genes are TRBV11-3 and TRBJ1-1, with a tentative D call TRBD1 (6 bases). CDR1 is SGHNT and CDR2 is YENEEA in the germline V gene. V dropped 1 base and J dropped 1 base, with 10 bases sitting between them. The CDR3 loop spans 15 amino acids.